What follows are 16 T cell receptor beta chains derived from one specimen sequenced in a study of blood T cell repertoires in COVID-19. The data were produced by immunoSEQ multiplex PCR, yet TCRdb's version contains in-frame clones alone and is incomplete. Altogether 53,000 or so clones are present, about 88% being singletons, with the ten largest covering roughly 15%. The sample taken for sequencing was peripheral blood. Receptor source: a man in his 70s with active COVID-19.

This clone was found a few times. The chain couples TRBV19 to TRBJ2-7; 11 bases line up with TRBD1. CDR3 size: 16 residues. From germline, CDR1 is LNHDA and CDR2 SQIVND (reference sequence). After removal of 4 bases from V and 4 bases from J, the junction contained 9 bases not matched to a gene. CDR3 sequence (DNA): TGTGCCAGTAGTAGACGTCTGGGACAGGGGGATTACGAGCAGTACTTC. Amino acids: CASSRRLGQGDYEQYF.

The chain couples TRBV28 to TRBJ2-6, with 7 bases identical to TRBD2. The CDR3 extends over 18 amino acids. Unmatched junction bases numbered 9, after V lost 4 bases and J lost 0 bases. In germline, CDR1 is MDHEN, CDR2 SYDVKM. The CDR3 sequence is CASSSAGVTTSGANVLTF. The CDR3 region has the DNA TGTGCCAGCAGTTCGGCGGGGGTGACCACCTCTGGGGCCAACGTCCTGACTTTC.

The chain joins TRBV5-1 to TRBJ1-2; D gene unclear. The CDR3 covers 13 residues. V was trimmed by 8 bases and J by 4 bases, leaving 15 bases between them. Germline-derived CDR1 and CDR2 are SGHRS and YFSETQ. CDR3 bases: TGCGCCAGTGGAGGTCCCGGAGCCTATGGCTACACCTTC. This translates into CASGGPGAYGYTF. The entire variable domain, with the rest obtained from reference TRBV5-1 and TRBJ1-2, is as follows: KAGVTQTPRYLIKTRGQQVTLSCSPISGHRSVSWYQQTPGQGLQFLFEYFSETQRNKGNFPGRFSGRQFSNSRSEMNVSTLELGDSALYLCASGGPGAYGYTFGSGTRLTVV.

The chain combines TRBV11-3 with TRBJ2-2, with D possibly being TRBD1 (6 bases). This CDR3 region has 15 residues. Germline loops: CDR1 SGHNT, CDR2 YENEEA. V gave up 5 bases and J gave up 1 base, with 11 bases separating them. This chain's CDR3 is CASSRKQGNTGELFF. The CDR3 DNA is TGTGCCAGCAGCCGGAAACAGGGGAACACCGGGGAGCTGTTTTTT.

The chain combines TRBV11-2 with TRBJ1-3; the D gene is possibly TRBD1 (5 bases). The V and J ends lost 1 base and 7 bases respectively, with 8 bases between them. Germline V gene sequence: CDR1 SGHAT, CDR2 FQNNGV. The CDR3 totals 13 residues. CDR3 loop: CASSLGQSNTIYF. The CDR3 DNA follows: TGTGCCAGCAGCTTAGGACAGTCCAACACCATATATTTT.

The chain recombines TRBV19 with TRBJ2-5, with a weak D call TRBD1 (6 bases). The CDR3 spans 14 residues. Germline V gives CDR1 LNHDA, CDR2 SQIVND (reference sequence). V dropped 3 bases and J dropped 5 bases, with 13 bases sitting between them. DNA of the CDR3: TGTGCCAGTAGTATTCGAGGCAGGGGTGAGACCCAGTACTTC. Amino acid sequence: CASSIRGRGETQYF. Supplemented by reference TRBV19 and TRBJ2-5, the full variable domain reads DGGITQSPKYLFRKEGQNVTLSCEQNLNHDAMYWYRQDPGQGLRLIYYSQIVNDFQKGDIAEGYSVSREKKESFPLTVTSAQKNPTAFYLCASSIRGRGETQYFGPGTRLLVL.

The V call is TRBV2, the J call TRBJ1-5, with a possible D match to TRBD1 (5 bases). The CDR3 loop spans 15 amino acids. V lost 3 bases to trimming and J lost 2 bases, with 11 bases between them. The germline V gene has CDR1 SNHLY and CDR2 FYNNEI. The chain's CDR3 is CASSDRVIGNQPQHF. The DNA of the CDR3 is TGTGCCAGCAGTGACAGGGTTATAGGCAATCAGCCCCAGCATTTT.

This clone occurred a few times. CDR3 region: CASSYDWRGEQFF. CDR3 nucleotide sequence: TGTGCCAGCAGTTACGACTGGAGAGGGGAGCAGTTCTTC. The V call is TRBV2, the J call TRBJ2-1; possibly TRBD2 for D (5 bases). This CDR3 has 13 residues. V lost 5 bases and J 10 bases, leaving 15 bases between the germline ends. The V gene's germline CDR1 is SNHLY and CDR2 FYNNEI.

This chain uses TRBV28 with TRBJ1-2; 7 nucleotides align to TRBD1. V shed 10 bases, J shed 6 bases, and the junction held 8 bases outside the gene matches. Per germline, CDR1 MDHEN and CDR2 SYDVKM. The CDR3 contains 12 residues. In DNA, the CDR3 is TGTGCCACCTCCGGACAGGAACATGGCTACACCTTC. It is translated as CATSGQEHGYTF.

The V and J genes are TRBV9 and TRBJ2-3; 7 nucleotides agree with TRBD1. With 2 bases clipped from V and 4 bases from J, the junction kept 7 bases outside the gene matches. The CDR3 runs to 15 residues. CDR1 and CDR2 (germline): SGDLS, YYNGEE. CDR3 region: CASSVRQGSPDTQYF. CDR3 DNA sequence: TGTGCCAGCAGCGTTAGACAGGGTAGCCCAGATACGCAGTATTTT.

The rearrangement links TRBV27 to TRBJ2-7, with 10 bases matching TRBD1. V lost 5 bases and J lost 3; bases outside the gene matches: 4. The CDR3 is made up of 14 amino acids. Germline V lookup: CDR1 MNHEY, CDR2 SMNVEV (reference sequence). The CDR3 here is CASSIGQGDYEQYF. CDR3 coding DNA: TGTGCCAGCAGTATCGGACAGGGGGACTACGAGCAGTACTTC.

This rearrangement joins TRBV7-6 to TRBJ2-7; 8 positions agree with TRBD1. The ends lost 4 bases at V and 4 bases at J; junction bases unmatched: 9. Germline CDR1 SGHVS, CDR2 FNYEAQ. The CDR3 runs to 15 residues. In DNA, the CDR3 is TGTGCCAGCAGCTGGAGTGGGGACAGGCCTTACGAGCAGTACTTC. This translates into CASSWSGDRPYEQYF.

The chain joins TRBV5-1 to TRBJ2-1, with TRBD1 as a possible D gene (6 bases). The CDR3 sequence is 12 residues long. Germline V gene lookup returns CDR1 SGHRS and CDR2 YFSETQ. Trimming took 2 bases from V and 9 from J, leaving 9 bases between them. The CDR3 region is CASSLRGGEQFF. DNA for the CDR3: TGCGCCAGCAGCTTACGAGGGGGTGAGCAGTTCTTC.

The rearrangement joins TRBV4-2 to TRBJ2-6; 9 bases line up with TRBD1. V shed 0 bases and J 1 base; nucleotides not matched to a gene: 7. This CDR3 spans 19 amino acids. Germline V gene data show CDR1 as LGHNA and CDR2 as YNFKEQ. The DNA of the CDR3 is TGTGCCAGCAGCCAAGAAACAGGGGGCGCTGATTCTGGGGCCAACGTCCTGACTTTC. Protein product: CASSQETGGADSGANVLTF.

The rearrangement uses TRBV7-2 and TRBJ1-2; D call uncertain. V was cut by 5 bases and J by 0 bases, with 10 bases left in between. This CDR3 contains 14 residues. Germline V gene lookup returns CDR1 SGHTA and CDR2 FQGNSA. CDR3 residues: CASSPGGTNYGYTF. As DNA, the CDR3 is TGTGCCAGCAGCCCTGGAGGGACTAACTATGGCTACACCTTC.

This clone was seen repeatedly, ten times or more. The chain links TRBV5-6 to TRBJ1-3; TRBD1 is a possible D gene (5 bases). CDR3 length equals 14 residues. Per germline, CDR1 SGHDT and CDR2 YYEEEE. V was trimmed by 1 base and J by 2 bases, leaving 7 bases between them. The DNA for the CDR3 is TGTGCCAGCAGCTTGAGGACACCTGGAAACACCATATATTTT. Translation gives CASSLRTPGNTIYF.